Reported below is one TCR beta chain. The source of the sample is a study of blood T cell repertoires in COVID-19. Overall study: Both acute and convalescent COVID-19 samples were obtained from the United States, Italy and Spain. T cells, B-cell-depleted T cells, or PBMCs supplied cDNA or gDNA.

How the authors handled the data: The authors estimated nucleated cell counts from reference gene primer amplification. Sequencing was performed with immunoSEQ multiplex PCR; in TCRdb, only in-frame clones are kept and a portion is missing. V and J calls and clone size follow that table, whereas D and trimming were derived from the DNA. The sample has some 50,000 clones, roughly 89% seen once. CDR1 KGHSH and CDR2 LQKENI come from the germline V gene. After removal of 1 base from V and 0 bases from J, the junction contained 6 bases not matched to a gene. The CDR3 extends over 18 amino acids. This sequence joins TRBV18 and TRBJ1-1; 12 nucleotides agree with TRBD1. The sequence was obtained from a man older than 75 with acute or convalescent COVID-19. The sequenced sample was peripheral blood. CDR3 nucleotide sequence: TGTGCCAGCTCACCACGGGGGACAGGGGGCCCAATGAACACTGAAGCTTTCTTT. Its protein is CASSPRGTGGPMNTEAFF.